The 23 T cell receptor beta chains presented below share a single source sample, sequenced in a study of shared clonotypes between healthy human individuals. The data were produced by immunoSEQ multiplex PCR, yet TCRdb's version contains in-frame clones alone and is incomplete. The sample yields over a million clones, roughly 96% seen once. The sequenced material came from naive CD4+ T cells sorted from blood. Subset meaning: CD45RA+ positively selected. Receptors were obtained from a man aged 30-40 years in good health.

This chain connects TRBV18 to TRBJ1-2; possible D gene TRBD1, 5 bases. Looked up from germline, CDR1 is KGHSH and CDR2 is LQKENI. Trimming removed 5 bases from V and 0 bases from J, with 10 bases in between. CDR3 length equals 14 residues. The DNA for the CDR3 is TGTGCCAGCTCAACGGACATCTCTAACTATGGCTACACCTTC. Amino acid sequence: CASSTDISNYGYTF.

The chain recombines TRBV21-1 with TRBJ2-4; the table's TRBD2 call for D was not verified on the DNA. TRBV21-1 has pseudogene status. The CDR3 consists of 16 residues. The CDR3 nucleotides read TGTGCCAGCAGCAAACTCGCGGCAGCCTCTTTTAACATTCAGTACTTC. Its protein is CASSKLAAASFNIQYF.

The chain recombines TRBV7-8 with TRBJ2-2; 7 bases match TRBD2. The CDR3 totals 16 residues. In germline, CDR1 is SGHVS, CDR2 FQNEAQ. Losses at the gene ends were 1 base for V and 6 bases for J; bases not matched to a gene: 8. The CDR3 sequence: CASSLDGGSLPGELFF. As DNA, the CDR3 is TGTGCCAGCAGCTTAGATGGCGGGAGCCTTCCCGGGGAGCTGTTTTTT.

The V and J genes are TRBV2 and TRBJ1-1; TRBD1 matches 7 bases. The CDR3 length is 13 residues. V gave up 6 bases and J gave up 7 bases; unmatched junction bases: 8. The germline V gene has CDR1 SNHLY and CDR2 FYNNEI. DNA for the CDR3: TGTGCCAGCAGCCAAACAGGGGAGGTTGAAGCTTTCTTT. Its protein product is CASSQTGEVEAFF. Drawing the rest from reference TRBV2 and TRBJ1-1, the complete variable domain is EPEVTQTPSHQVTQMGQEVILRCVPISNHLYFYWYRQILGQKVEFLVSFYNNEISEKSEIFDDQFSVERPDGSNFTLKIRSTKLEDSAMYFCASSQTGEVEAFFGQGTRLTVV.

The rearrangement links TRBV27 to TRBJ1-4, with D perhaps matching TRBD1 (5 bases). CDR3 size: 16 residues. Germline assignment: CDR1 MNHEY and CDR2 SMNVEV (reference sequence). V was clipped by 5 bases and J by 7 bases, with 20 bases between them. The CDR3: CASSVAGGGFSEKLFF. In DNA form, the CDR3 reads TGTGCCAGCAGTGTCGCGGGGGGAGGGTTCAGTGAAAAACTGTTTTTT.

The rearrangement joins TRBV7-9 to TRBJ1-1; D may be TRBD1 (5 bases). The length of the CDR3 is 16 residues. V lost 5 bases, J lost 0 bases, and 16 bases lay in between. The germline V gene encodes CDR1 SEHNR and CDR2 FQNEAQ (reference sequence). CDR3 loop: CASSPPGKGMNTEAFF. CDR3 nucleotides: TGTGCCAGCAGCCCACCAGGGAAAGGGATGAACACTGAAGCTTTCTTT.

This clone was counted once. CDR3 coding DNA: TGTGCCAGCAGGCGCCAGGGTCCAGCTAACTATGGCTACACCTTC. It specifies CASRRQGPANYGYTF. This chain connects TRBV27 to TRBJ1-2, with D tentatively TRBD1 (5 bases). Germline V gene sequence: CDR1 MNHEY, CDR2 SMNVEV (reference sequence). The CDR3 contains 15 residues. Trimming took off 6 bases at V and 0 bases at J, with 14 bases between the two ends.

V and J are TRBV10-3 and TRBJ2-1, with TRBD2 as a possible D gene (6 bases). This CDR3 has 15 amino acids. The V gene's germline CDR1 is ENHRY and CDR2 SYGVKD. The V gene lost 1 base and the J gene lost 6 bases, with 13 bases spanning the gap. CDR3 in amino acids: CAISEYAVAVNEQFF. CDR3 coding DNA: TGTGCCATCAGTGAGTACGCTGTAGCGGTCAATGAGCAGTTCTTC.

With regard to this clone: This same CDR3 is encoded by further DNA sequences in the sample. The rearrangement joins TRBV7-9 to TRBJ2-5, with TRBD1 as a possible D gene (5 bases). CDR1 is SEHNR and CDR2 is FQNEAQ in the germline V gene (reference sequence). V lost 3 bases and J lost 2, with 10 bases in between. CDR3 length: 14 residues. CDR3 loop: CASSFRAVQETQYF. The CDR3 DNA reads as TGTGCCAGCAGCTTCAGGGCCGTACAAGAGACCCAGTACTTC.

In DNA, the CDR3 is TGTGCCAGCAGTTATGGGGGTACCTACGAGCAGTACTTC. It is translated as CASSYGGTYEQYF. The chain joins TRBV6-6 to TRBJ2-7, with D tentatively TRBD1 or TRBD2 (5 bases each). Trimming removed 3 bases at V and 2 bases at J, with 8 bases between. Germline V CDR1 and CDR2: MNHNY, SVGAGI (reference sequence). There are 13 residues in the CDR3.

The rearrangement joins TRBV5-1 to TRBJ2-3, with 8 bases fitting TRBD1. With 0 bases clipped from V and 4 bases from J, the junction kept 7 bases outside the gene matches. The germline CDR1 and CDR2 sequences are SGHRS and YFSETQ. This CDR3 spans 16 amino acids. DNA for the CDR3: TGCGCCAGCAGCTTGGCAGGACAGGGTGTTGCAGATACGCAGTATTTT. Residues: CASSLAGQGVADTQYF.

The chain uses TRBV7-9 and TRBJ2-7, with 14 bases matching TRBD2. V lost 1 base, J lost 7 bases, and 12 bases stayed unmatched. Germline loops: CDR1 SEHNR, CDR2 FQNEAQ (reference sequence). This CDR3 contains 18 residues. The CDR3: CASSLGSRLAGGLGEQYF. In DNA form, the CDR3 reads TGTGCCAGCAGCTTAGGATCCCGACTAGCGGGAGGGCTTGGGGAGCAGTACTTC.

The V and J genes are TRBV6-5 and TRBJ2-2, with D possibly being TRBD2 (6 bases). The V gene's germline CDR1 is MNHEY and CDR2 SVGAGI. This CDR3 is 15 amino acids long. Trimming left V 6 bases short and J 1 base short, with 12 bases between. This chain's CDR3 is CASSQRGGNTGELFF. The CDR3 DNA reads TGTGCCAGCAGCCAAAGGGGAGGGAACACCGGGGAGCTGTTTTTT.

V is TRBV5-4 and J is TRBJ2-3; 9 positions agree with TRBD1. The V segment lost 6 bases and the J segment 1 base; nucleotides outside the gene matches: 6. Germline CDR1 reads SGHNT; CDR2 reads YYREEE (reference sequence). The CDR3 is 15 residues long. The CDR3: CASTHRGQGTDTQYF. The CDR3 DNA reads as TGTGCCAGCACCCACAGGGGGCAGGGCACAGATACGCAGTATTTT.

CDR3 DNA sequence: TGTGCCAGCAGCTTCAGGACACCCGTTGTAGGCTACACCTTC. It specifies CASSFRTPVVGYTF. The gene calls are TRBV7-9 and TRBJ1-2; perhaps TRBD1 as D (5 bases). Germline V gene lookup returns CDR1 SEHNR and CDR2 FQNEAQ (reference sequence). Trimming cost V 3 bases and J 8 bases, with 16 bases left between them. The CDR3 sequence is 14 residues long.

The chain carries TRBV7-2 and TRBJ2-7, with D hard to call. This CDR3 region has 16 residues. Germline CDR1 SGHTA, CDR2 FQGNSA. Trimming stripped 6 bases from V and 0 bases from J, with 18 bases between. The CDR3 here is CASSTRGGQASYEQYF. In DNA form, the CDR3 reads TGTGCCAGCAGTACCAGAGGTGGCCAGGCCTCCTACGAGCAGTACTTC.

The chain links TRBV29-1 to TRBJ2-5; D gene ambiguous. Trimming pared 5 bases from V and 4 bases from J, leaving 11 bases between. Germline V gene lookup returns CDR1 SQVTM and CDR2 ANQGSEA. CDR3 length: 12 amino acids. This CDR3 is CSVTKIRETQYF. The CDR3 DNA reads TGCAGCGTTACGAAGATCAGAGAGACCCAGTACTTC.

The V and J genes are TRBV27 and TRBJ1-2; a weak D match, TRBD1 (5 bases). Germline-derived CDR1 and CDR2 are MNHEY and SMNVEV (reference sequence). The CDR3 spans 15 residues. V lost 5 bases and J lost 8, with 21 bases in between. This CDR3 is CASSPRAPGTSGYTF. The CDR3 bases are TGTGCCAGCAGTCCCCGGGCCCCAGGGACGAGCGGCTACACCTTC.

This chain's CDR3 is CASSYPLTASYGYTF. The CDR3 DNA is TGTGCCAGCAGTTACCCTCTGACAGCCAGCTATGGCTACACCTTC. This chain uses TRBV6-5 with TRBJ1-2; D perhaps matches TRBD1 (5 bases). Germline CDR1 and CDR2: MNHEY and SVGAGI. Trimming removed 2 bases from V and 4 bases from J, with 14 bases in between. The CDR3 sequence is 15 residues long.

This chain joins TRBV7-3 and TRBJ2-2; 13 bases line up with TRBD2. The CDR3 has 14 amino acids. From germline, CDR1 is SGHTA and CDR2 FQGTGA. The V segment lost 4 bases and the J segment 8 bases; nucleotides outside the gene matches: 1. CDR3 sequence: CASSSGLAGGELFF. CDR3 coding DNA: TGTGCCAGCAGCTCGGGACTAGCGGGAGGGGAGCTGTTTTTT.

The chain joins TRBV15 to TRBJ1-5; perhaps TRBD1 as D (5 bases). V was trimmed by 0 bases and J by 6 bases, leaving 12 bases between them. The CDR3 sequence is 15 residues long. The germline V gene has CDR1 LNHNV and CDR2 YYDKDF (reference sequence). CDR3 region: CATSRDLGGIQPQHF. The CDR3 DNA is TGTGCCACCAGCAGAGATCTGGGGGGGATTCAGCCCCAGCATTTT.

V is TRBV30 and J is TRBJ1-2; tentative D call: TRBD1 (6 bases). V lost 1 base, J lost 4 bases, and 31 bases lay in between. This CDR3 has 20 residues. From germline, CDR1 is GTSNPN and CDR2 SVGIG (reference sequence). CDR3 coding DNA: TGTGCCTGGAGTGCCACATCCAGGGGTAATGCCCCCGGATCCACCTATGGCTACACCTTC. Protein: CAWSATSRGNAPGSTYGYTF.

The rearrangement links TRBV4-1 to TRBJ2-7; perhaps TRBD2 as D (6 bases). Germline values: CDR1 MGHRA, CDR2 YSYEKL. There are 14 residues in the CDR3. V dropped 3 bases and J dropped 2 bases, with 11 bases sitting between them. CDR3 DNA sequence: TGCGCCAGCAGCCAGGGAGGTACTCCCTACGAGCAGTACTTC. This translates into CASSQGGTPYEQYF.